The 3 T cell receptor beta chains presented below share a single source sample, sequenced in a study of shared clonotypes between healthy human individuals. Measured with immunoSEQ multiplex PCR; TCRdb has only the in-frame clones, and not every one. The sample consists of approximately 2.5 million clones, roughly nine tenths of them appearing once. The sequenced material came from naive CD4+ T cells sorted from blood. Specified subset: CD45RA+ positively selected. These TCRs come from a man younger than 35 in good health.

V usage is TRBV7-9 and J usage is TRBJ2-7; perhaps TRBD2 as D (5 bases). Germline-derived CDR1 and CDR2 are SEHNR and FQNEAQ (reference sequence). V was clipped by 5 bases and J by 0 bases, with 11 bases between them. CDR3 length equals 14 residues. The CDR3 DNA is TGTGCCAGCAGCGTAGGCGGGTCCTCCTACGAGCAGTACTTC. Its protein product is CASSVGGSSYEQYF.

This chain connects TRBV2 to TRBJ2-7, with 10 bases fitting TRBD2. V was clipped by 5 bases and J by 2 bases; unmatched bases: 6. This CDR3 spans 15 amino acids. CDR1 is SNHLY and CDR2 is FYNNEI in the germline V gene. CDR3 bases: TGTGCCAGCAGTCAAGGAGCGGGGGGGGCCTACGAGCAGTACTTC. It specifies CASSQGAGGAYEQYF.

The chain employs TRBV2 and TRBJ2-7; 11 bases fit TRBD2. CDR1 is SNHLY and CDR2 is FYNNEI in the germline V gene. The ends lost 6 bases at V and 6 bases at J; junction bases unmatched: 4. The CDR3 loop spans 13 amino acids. Here the CDR3 DNA reads TGTGCCAGCAGGACTAGCGGGACCGGCGAGCAGTACTTC. Protein sequence: CASRTSGTGEQYF.